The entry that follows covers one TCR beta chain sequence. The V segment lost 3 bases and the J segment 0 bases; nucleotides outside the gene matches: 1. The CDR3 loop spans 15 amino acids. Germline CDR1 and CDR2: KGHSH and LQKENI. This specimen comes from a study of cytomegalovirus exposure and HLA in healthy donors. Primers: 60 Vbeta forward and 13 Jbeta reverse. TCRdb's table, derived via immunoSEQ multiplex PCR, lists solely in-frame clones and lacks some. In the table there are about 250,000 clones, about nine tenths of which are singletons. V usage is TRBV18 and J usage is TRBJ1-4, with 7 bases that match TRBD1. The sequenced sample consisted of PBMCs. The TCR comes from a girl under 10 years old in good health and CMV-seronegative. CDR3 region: CASSPTGATNEKLFF. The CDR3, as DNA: TGTGCCAGCTCACCTACAGGGGCAACTAATGAAAAACTGTTTTTT.